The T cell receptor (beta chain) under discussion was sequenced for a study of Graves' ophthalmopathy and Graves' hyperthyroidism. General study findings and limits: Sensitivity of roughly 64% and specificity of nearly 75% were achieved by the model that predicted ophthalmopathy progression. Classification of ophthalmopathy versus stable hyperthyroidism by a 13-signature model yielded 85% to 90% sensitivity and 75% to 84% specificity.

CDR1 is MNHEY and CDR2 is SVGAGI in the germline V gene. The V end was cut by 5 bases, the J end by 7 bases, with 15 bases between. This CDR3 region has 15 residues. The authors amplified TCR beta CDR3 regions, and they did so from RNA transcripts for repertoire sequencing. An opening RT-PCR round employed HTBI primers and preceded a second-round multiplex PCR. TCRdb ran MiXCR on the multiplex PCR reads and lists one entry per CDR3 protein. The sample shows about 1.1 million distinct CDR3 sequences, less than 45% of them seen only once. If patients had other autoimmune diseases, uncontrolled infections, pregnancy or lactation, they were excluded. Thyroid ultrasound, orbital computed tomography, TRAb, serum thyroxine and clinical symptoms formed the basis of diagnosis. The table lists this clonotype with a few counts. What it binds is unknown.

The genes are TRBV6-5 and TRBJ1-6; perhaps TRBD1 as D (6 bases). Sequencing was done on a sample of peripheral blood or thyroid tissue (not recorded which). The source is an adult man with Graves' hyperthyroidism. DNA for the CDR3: TGTGCCAGCAGTGGCAGTCAGGGGAGGAATTCACCCCTCCACTTT. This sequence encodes CASSGSQGRNSPLHF.